This entry concerns a single TCR beta chain. Its antigen is currently unknown. Sequencing was performed with immunoSEQ multiplex PCR; in TCRdb, only in-frame clones are kept and a portion is missing. The table records more than 70,000 clones, around 90% of them present only once. This sample is part of a study of graft-versus-host responses after intestinal transplantation. Background on the study: Transplant recipients had multivisceral, liver-intestinal, or isolated intestinal grafts. For approximately three years after anti-thymocyte globulin induction, all recipients took tacrolimus and steroids.

Study-level points and caveats: Ileal or blood samples showed some GvH clones first, and such clones were also found in recipient marrow. Early after transplant, HvG declines were associated with peak levels of circulating GvH clones.

The CDR3 is 16 residues long. V gave up 0 bases and J gave up 3 bases, with 14 bases separating them. Germline V gene sequence: CDR1 LGHNA, CDR2 YNFKEQ. The sample in question was unstimulated CD8+ T cells sorted from spleen or lymph node cells, obtained before transplant. The chain is built from TRBV4-2 and TRBJ1-1, with D uncertain. This receptor was taken from a human donor who was the organ donor for an intestinal transplant. CDR3 bases: TGTGCCAGCAGCCAAGAGGTCGTGCGGAGGGACACTGAAGCTTTCTTT. It yields the protein CASSQEVVRRDTEAFF.